This T cell receptor beta chain was retrieved from a study of CD8 T cells in ankylosing spondylitis (dated 2017 in TCRdb). Study-level background: The study set out to find disease-linked TCR variants by profiling T cell receptor beta repertoires in ankylosing spondylitis patients and healthy donors. The whole study cohort included under 140 healthy donors and 25 ankylosing spondylitis patients. Peripheral blood was sampled, and synovial fluid was also collected from ankylosing spondylitis patients. What the study reported, not specific to this receptor: The disease-linked clones were reported to be significantly enriched in matched synovial fluid samples from ankylosing spondylitis patients. Blood from ankylosing spondylitis patients appeared to be characterized by a TCR beta motif made up of several highly homologous amino acid variants. Some motif variants had previously been reported in the synovial fluid and blood of reactive arthritis patients, which suggests shared mechanisms of disease initiation. The disease-linked clones had a CD8+ phenotype and were found at relatively low frequencies in peripheral blood.

The sequencer listed for this sample is Illumina HiSeq 2500. Quantitative 5'-RACE with molecular barcodes was the method used to prepare the TCR beta libraries. As for the original processing: A new computational method, built on a probabilistic model of VDJ rearrangement, was used to identify disease-linked TCR variants. Through fastp at Q25 and MiXCR, TCRdb rebuilt clones from the public reads, retaining in-frame beta chains. Every distinct CDR3 protein forms one entry, paired with its most common genes and DNA. The V and J calls reflect TCRdb's pipeline rather than the authors' work. The table for this sample lists approximately 220,000 distinct CDR3 sequences; approximately 24% of them were counted only once. The leading ten clones occupy less than 8.5% of the sample. Many counts were recorded for this clonotype. The antigen it recognizes is unknown. Base qualities were left out, and no much larger clone turns up one base away.

Sequences SGHRS (CDR1) and YFSETQ (CDR2) are obtained from the germline V gene. The germline ends are 10 bases apart after V is trimmed by 2 bases and J by 5 bases. The CDR3 numbers 13 residues from cysteine through phenylalanine. Left in the record is the CDR3 DNA by itself, 39 bases read in frame from the first base. This TCR was sampled from a male donor with ankylosing spondylitis or in good health (not recorded which). This sequence uses TRBV5-1 and TRBJ2-5; a tentative D match to TRBD1 spans 7 bases. Sequenced: blood, either unsorted or a sorted T cell fraction (not recorded which). The CDR3 region: CASSLQGRETQYF. Here is the DNA: TGCGCCAGCAGCTTACAGGGGAGGGAGACCCAGTACTTC.